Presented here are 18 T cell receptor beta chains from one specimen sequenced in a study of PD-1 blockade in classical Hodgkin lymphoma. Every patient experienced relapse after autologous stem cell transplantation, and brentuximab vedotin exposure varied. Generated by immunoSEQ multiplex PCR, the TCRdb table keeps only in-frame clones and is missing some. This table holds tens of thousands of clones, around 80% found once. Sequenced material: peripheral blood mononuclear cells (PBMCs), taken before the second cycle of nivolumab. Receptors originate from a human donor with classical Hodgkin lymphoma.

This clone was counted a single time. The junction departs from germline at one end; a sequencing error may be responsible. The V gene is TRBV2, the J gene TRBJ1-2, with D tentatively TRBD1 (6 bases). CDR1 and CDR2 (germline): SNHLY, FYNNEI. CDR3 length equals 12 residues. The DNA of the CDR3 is TGTGCCACTGAACCGGACAGAGTCTACAGTGCCTTC. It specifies CATEPDRVYSAF.

The CDR3 DNA reads as TGCGCCAGCAGCCCACTAGGACTGGAAAGCTACGAGCAGTACTTC. Translating it yields CASSPLGLESYEQYF. The chain couples TRBV5-1 to TRBJ2-7; TRBD2 might be the D (5 bases). This CDR3 contains 15 residues. Trimming took off 4 bases at V and 3 bases at J, with 17 bases between the two ends. In germline, CDR1 is SGHRS, CDR2 YFSETQ. The whole variable domain, filled in from reference TRBV5-1 and TRBJ2-7, reads KAGVTQTPRYLIKTRGQQVTLSCSPISGHRSVSWYQQTPGQGLQFLFEYFSETQRNKGNFPGRFSGRQFSNSRSEMNVSTLELGDSALYLCASSPLGLESYEQYFGPGTRLTVT.

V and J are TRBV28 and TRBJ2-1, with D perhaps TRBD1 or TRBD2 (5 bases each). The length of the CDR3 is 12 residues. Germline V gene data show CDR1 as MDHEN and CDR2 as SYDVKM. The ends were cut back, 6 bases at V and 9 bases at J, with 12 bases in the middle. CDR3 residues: CASRRGPGEQFF. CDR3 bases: TGTGCCAGCAGGAGGGGACCGGGTGAGCAGTTCTTC.

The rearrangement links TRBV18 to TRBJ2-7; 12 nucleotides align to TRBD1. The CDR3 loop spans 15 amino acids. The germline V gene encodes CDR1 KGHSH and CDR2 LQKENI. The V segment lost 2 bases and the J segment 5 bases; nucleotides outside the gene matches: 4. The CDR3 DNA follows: TGTGCCAGCTCACCATTCGGGACAGGGGGCGACGAGCAGTACTTC. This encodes CASSPFGTGGDEQYF.

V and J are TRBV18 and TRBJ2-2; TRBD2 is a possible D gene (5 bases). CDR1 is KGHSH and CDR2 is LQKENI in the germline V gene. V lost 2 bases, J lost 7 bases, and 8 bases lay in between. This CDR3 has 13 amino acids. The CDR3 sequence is CASSPDYGGELFF. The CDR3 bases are TGTGCCAGCTCACCAGACTACGGCGGGGAGCTGTTTTTT.

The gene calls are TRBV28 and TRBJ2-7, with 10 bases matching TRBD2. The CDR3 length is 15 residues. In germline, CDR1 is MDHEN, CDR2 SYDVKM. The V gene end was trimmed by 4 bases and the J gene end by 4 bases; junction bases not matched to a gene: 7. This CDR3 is CASSSRLAGGYEQYF. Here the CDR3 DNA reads TGTGCCAGCAGTTCACGACTAGCGGGTGGTTACGAGCAGTACTTC.

CDR3 bases: TGTGCCAGCACTTCCGGGACAGTTTCCGTCGAGCAGTACTTC. It codes for CASTSGTVSVEQYF. J is TRBJ2-7 and V is TRBV28; TRBD1 agrees at 7 bases. CDR1 is MDHEN, CDR2 SYDVKM, per germline. Unmatched junction bases numbered 12, after V lost 7 bases and J lost 6 bases. The CDR3 is made up of 14 amino acids.

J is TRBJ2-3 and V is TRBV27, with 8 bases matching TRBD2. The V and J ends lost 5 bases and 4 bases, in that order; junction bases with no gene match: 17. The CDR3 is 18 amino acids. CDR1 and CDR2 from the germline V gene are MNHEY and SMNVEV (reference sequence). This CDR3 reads CASSAMPQAGVGADTQYF. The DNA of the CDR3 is TGTGCCAGCAGTGCTATGCCTCAAGCGGGAGTAGGAGCAGATACGCAGTATTTT.

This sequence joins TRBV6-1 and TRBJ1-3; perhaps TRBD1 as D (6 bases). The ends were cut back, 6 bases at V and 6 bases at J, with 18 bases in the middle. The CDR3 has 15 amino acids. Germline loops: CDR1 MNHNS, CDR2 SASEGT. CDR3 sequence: CASRLTLDRPNTIYF. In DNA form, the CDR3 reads TGTGCCAGCAGGCTTACTTTAGACAGGCCAAACACCATATATTTT.

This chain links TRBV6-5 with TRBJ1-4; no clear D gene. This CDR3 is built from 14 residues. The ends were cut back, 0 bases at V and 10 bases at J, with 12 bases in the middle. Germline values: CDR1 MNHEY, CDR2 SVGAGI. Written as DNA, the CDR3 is TGTGCCAGCAGTTACTCCGAGTCCGAGGGAAAACTGTTTTTT. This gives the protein CASSYSESEGKLFF.

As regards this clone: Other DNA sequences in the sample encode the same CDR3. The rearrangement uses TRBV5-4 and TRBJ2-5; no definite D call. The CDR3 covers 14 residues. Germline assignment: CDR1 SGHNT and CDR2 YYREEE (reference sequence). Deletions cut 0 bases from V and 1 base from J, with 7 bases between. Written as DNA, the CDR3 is TGTGCCAGCAGCTTGGCGGGTATCCAAGAGACCCAGTACTTC. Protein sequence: CASSLAGIQETQYF.

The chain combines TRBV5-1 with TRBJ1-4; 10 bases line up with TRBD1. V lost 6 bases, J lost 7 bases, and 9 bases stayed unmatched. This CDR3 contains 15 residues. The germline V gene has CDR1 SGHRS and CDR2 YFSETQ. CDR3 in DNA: TGCGCCAGCACCCCTGGGGGACAGGGGTTTGAAAAACTGTTTTTT. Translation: CASTPGGQGFEKLFF.

The CDR3 DNA sequence: TGTGCCAGCAGTTACGTCCCCTACTTCGGAAAACTGTTTTTT. This codes for CASSYVPYFGKLFF. The chain couples TRBV6-5 to TRBJ1-4; D gene ambiguous. The CDR3 has 14 amino acids. In germline, CDR1 is MNHEY, CDR2 SVGAGI. Between the trimmed V and J ends, which lost 2 bases and 10 bases, there was a span of 14 bases.

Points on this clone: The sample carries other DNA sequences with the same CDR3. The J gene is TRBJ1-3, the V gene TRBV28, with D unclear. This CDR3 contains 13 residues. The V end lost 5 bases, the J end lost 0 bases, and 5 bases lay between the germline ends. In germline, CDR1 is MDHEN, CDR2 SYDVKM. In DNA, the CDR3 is TGTGCCAGCAGTCTCTACTCTGGAAACACCATATATTTT. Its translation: CASSLYSGNTIYF.

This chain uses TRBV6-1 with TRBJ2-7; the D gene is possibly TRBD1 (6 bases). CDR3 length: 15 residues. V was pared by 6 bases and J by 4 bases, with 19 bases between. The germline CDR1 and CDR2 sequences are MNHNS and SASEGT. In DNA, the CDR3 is TGTGCCAGCAGCCCTCCCCGGGACACCGTATACGAGCAGTACTTC. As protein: CASSPPRDTVYEQYF.

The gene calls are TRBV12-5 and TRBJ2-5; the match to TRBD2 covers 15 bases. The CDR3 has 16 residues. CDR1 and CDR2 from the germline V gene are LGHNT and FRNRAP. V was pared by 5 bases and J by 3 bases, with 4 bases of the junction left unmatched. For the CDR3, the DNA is TGTGCTAGTGGTCCGGGACTAGCGGGAGGTGAAGAGACCCAGTACTTC. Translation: CASGPGLAGGEETQYF.

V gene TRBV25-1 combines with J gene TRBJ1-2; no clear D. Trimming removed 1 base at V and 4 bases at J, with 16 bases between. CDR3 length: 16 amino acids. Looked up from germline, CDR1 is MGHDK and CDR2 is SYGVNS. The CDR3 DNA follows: TGTGCCAGCAGTGAATGGCCCGGACGGGCTTTCTATGGCTACACCTTC. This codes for CASSEWPGRAFYGYTF.

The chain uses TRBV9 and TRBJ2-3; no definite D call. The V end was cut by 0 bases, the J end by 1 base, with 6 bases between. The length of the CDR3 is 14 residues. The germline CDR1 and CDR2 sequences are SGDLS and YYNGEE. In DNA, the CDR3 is TGTGCCAGCAGCGTAGCGGGCCGCACAGATACGCAGTATTTT. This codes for CASSVAGRTDTQYF.